This TCR beta chain was sequenced in a study of siplizumab effects on memory and regulatory T cells. Study results and caveats: Significant reduction of alloreactive sequences traceable to unstimulated CD4+ memory cells was observed with siplizumab.

This CDR3 contains 15 residues. J was trimmed by 2 bases and V by 5 bases; bases with no gene match: 6. Germline V lookup: CDR1 SGHAT, CDR2 FQNNGV. To note about this clone: What it binds is not known.

The repertoire was sequenced with immunoSEQ multiplex PCR; TCRdb's copy has only in-frame clones and lacks some. Among around 86,000 clones listed, about 94% were seen once. The sequenced sample consisted of non-Treg CD4+ T cells sorted from blood. This TCR was sampled from a human donor in good health. The chain employs TRBV11-2 and TRBJ2-3, with 8 bases identical to TRBD1. The CDR3, as DNA: TGTGCCAGCAGCCTGGACAGGGCGATCACAGATACGCAGTATTTT. Residues: CASSLDRAITDTQYF.